Below are 19 T cell receptor beta chains sequenced from a single sample in a study of shared clonotypes between healthy human individuals. The naive CD8 population came from CD45RO-negative cells selected for CCR7, without terminally differentiated effector memory CD45RA+ cells. This table comes from immunoSEQ multiplex PCR, and its TCRdb copy is limited to in-frame clones, with some not included. The table has a few hundred thousand clones, 95% seen once. The sequenced material came from naive CD8+ T cells sorted from blood. These receptors all come from a woman in her 30s in good health.

This chain connects TRBV6-5 to TRBJ2-7; D possibly corresponds to TRBD1 (7 bases). Trimming took 5 bases from V and 2 from J, leaving 13 bases between them. CDR3 length: 14 amino acids. Germline lookup yields CDR1 MNHEY and CDR2 SVGAGI. The DNA for the CDR3 is TGTGCCAGCAGTGGAGGGACAGTCACCTACGAGCAGTACTTC. Protein sequence: CASSGGTVTYEQYF.

The V call is TRBV9, the J call TRBJ1-2; D not resolved. The CDR3 extends over 14 amino acids. Germline lookup yields CDR1 SGDLS and CDR2 YYNGEE. V was pared by 7 bases and J by 6 bases, with 19 bases between. DNA of the CDR3: TGTGCCAGCGGCGAATCCTGGGCGGCGGATGGCTACACCTTC. Protein: CASGESWAADGYTF.

The chain recombines TRBV14 with TRBJ2-7; 7 bases are a match to TRBD1. There are 13 residues in the CDR3. The junction had 5 bases not matched to a gene; V was cut back by 6 bases and J by 3 bases. CDR1 is SGHDN, CDR2 FVKESK, per germline. CDR3: CASRGDRVYEQYF. The CDR3 region has the DNA TGTGCCAGCAGGGGGGACAGAGTCTACGAGCAGTACTTC. The full variable domain, with the rest looked up from reference TRBV14 and TRBJ2-7, is EAGVTQFPSHSVIEKGQTVTLRCDPISGHDNLYWYRRVMGKEIKFLLHFVKESKQDESGMPNNRFLAERTGGTYSTLKVQPAELEDSGVYFCASRGDRVYEQYFGPGTRLTVT.

DNA of the CDR3: TGTGCCACCAGCAGAGATCAGGGACAGGGGTTCCTTCCCCAGCATTTT. Its translation: CATSRDQGQGFLPQHF. This chain joins TRBV15 and TRBJ1-5; the match to TRBD1 covers 10 bases. V lost 0 bases to trimming and J lost 10 bases; unmatched junction nucleotides: 9. This CDR3 contains 16 residues. Germline CDR1 LNHNV, CDR2 YYDKDF (reference sequence).

This rearrangement joins TRBV5-1 to TRBJ1-5, with D hard to call. The germline gives CDR1 SGHRS, CDR2 YFSETQ. Trimming removed 7 bases at V and 3 bases at J, with 17 bases between. There are 15 residues in the CDR3. The DNA for the CDR3 is TGCGCCAGCGTGGAGCTAGGTCTTTACAATCAGCCCCAGCATTTT. It codes for CASVELGLYNQPQHF.

This clone was counted between two and nine times. The gene calls are TRBV9 and TRBJ1-1; 12 nucleotides match TRBD1. Germline trimming cut 3 bases from V and 4 bases from J; bases unmatched to any gene: 4. This CDR3 is built from 15 residues. CDR1 is SGDLS, CDR2 YYNGEE, per germline. CDR3 in DNA: TGTGCCAGCAGCGGGGGACAGGGGGCTGGCACTGAAGCTTTCTTT. Translating it yields CASSGGQGAGTEAFF.

The V gene is TRBV4-1, the J gene TRBJ1-1, with TRBD1 as a possible D gene (6 bases). V dropped 2 bases and J dropped 6 bases, with 16 bases sitting between them. CDR1 and CDR2 from the germline V gene are MGHRA and YSYEKL. The CDR3 sequence is 15 residues long. CDR3: CASSQTSGAEAEAFF. The CDR3 coding sequence is TGCGCCAGCAGCCAAACCTCAGGGGCGGAAGCTGAAGCTTTCTTT.

The chain uses TRBV21-1 and TRBJ2-7; TRBD1 reflects the table's D call only, with no check against the DNA. TRBV21-1 is a pseudogene locus. The CDR3 has 15 amino acids. This chain's CDR3 is CASTTYPGQGYEQYF. As DNA, the CDR3 is TGTGCCAGCACGACTTATCCGGGACAGGGCTACGAGCAGTACTTC.

The sample holds one count of this clone. This chain connects TRBV9 to TRBJ1-2; D is uncertain. V lost 0 bases to trimming and J lost 1 base, with 7 bases between them. In germline, CDR1 is SGDLS, CDR2 YYNGEE. The length of the CDR3 is 14 residues. CDR3 nucleotides: TGTGCCAGCAGCGTAGAGCAGCGTAACTATGGCTACACCTTC. It specifies CASSVEQRNYGYTF.

The chain links TRBV4-1 to TRBJ2-5, with D hard to call. Germline CDR1 reads MGHRA; CDR2 reads YSYEKL. The CDR3 spans 15 residues. Trimming took off 4 bases at V and 3 bases at J, with 15 bases between the two ends. CDR3 nucleotide sequence: TGCGCCAGCAGCCCCCTGAGCCAGACAAAAGAGACCCAGTACTTC. Protein product: CASSPLSQTKETQYF.

The CDR3 DNA is TGTGCCAGCAGTTCGAGGGGACTAGCTGGGGAGACCCAGTACTTC. Residues: CASSSRGLAGETQYF. V is TRBV27 and J is TRBJ2-5, with 9 bases fitting TRBD2. This CDR3 contains 15 residues. Germline V gene data show CDR1 as MNHEY and CDR2 as SMNVEV (reference sequence). The junction had 8 bases not matched to a gene; V was cut back by 4 bases and J by 5 bases.

The rearrangement uses TRBV27 and TRBJ1-1; D perhaps matches TRBD1 (6 bases). Germline V lookup: CDR1 MNHEY, CDR2 SMNVEV (reference sequence). The CDR3 contains 13 residues. The V gene lost 5 bases and the J gene lost 9 bases, with 16 bases spanning the gap. Here the CDR3 DNA reads TGTGCCAGCAGTCCGACAGGACTGGTTAAAGCTTTCTTT. It is translated as CASSPTGLVKAFF.

The chain recombines TRBV29-1 with TRBJ2-1; D unclear. The CDR3 runs 13 residues. V was clipped by 2 bases and J by 4 bases, with 9 bases between them. Germline lookup yields CDR1 SQVTM and CDR2 ANQGSEA. In DNA, the CDR3 is TGCAGCGTTGAACGACCTCAATACAATGAGCAGTTCTTC. Protein: CSVERPQYNEQFF.

The V gene is TRBV4-1, the J gene TRBJ2-2; D possibly corresponds to TRBD1 (5 bases). Germline CDR1 MGHRA, CDR2 YSYEKL. The CDR3 is 17 residues long. Trimming stripped 1 base from V and 0 bases from J, with 12 bases between. For the CDR3, the DNA is TGCGCCAGCAGCCAAGGAAGGGGCAGAACGAACACCGGGGAGCTGTTTTTT. This codes for CASSQGRGRTNTGELFF.

This chain links TRBV15 with TRBJ2-7; 10 bases line up with TRBD2. Germline V gene sequence: CDR1 LNHNV, CDR2 YYDKDF (reference sequence). There are 16 residues in the CDR3. The V segment lost 3 bases and the J segment 4 bases; nucleotides outside the gene matches: 9. The CDR3 sequence: CATSSSYLAGAYEQYF. DNA for the CDR3: TGTGCCACCAGCAGCAGTTATCTAGCGGGAGCTTACGAGCAGTACTTC.

This clone appeared once. The chain employs TRBV5-6 and TRBJ2-1, with D possibly being TRBD1 (7 bases). CDR3 length: 15 residues. Germline lookup yields CDR1 SGHDT and CDR2 YYEEEE. Deletions cut 3 bases from V and 0 bases from J, with 10 bases between. DNA of the CDR3: TGTGCCAGCAGCTGGGGGGACAGCTCCTACAATGAGCAGTTCTTC. Protein: CASSWGDSSYNEQFF. Supplemented by reference TRBV5-6 and TRBJ2-1, the full variable domain reads DAGVTQSPTHLIKTRGQQVTLRCSPKSGHDTVSWYQQALGQGPQFIFQYYEEEERQRGNFPDRFSGHQFPNYSSELNVNALLLGDSALYLCASSWGDSSYNEQFFGPGTRLTVL.

This chain joins TRBV11-2 and TRBJ1-2; D is unclear. CDR1 and CDR2 (germline): SGHAT, FQNNGV. Trimming left V 8 bases short and J 5 bases short, with 9 bases between. This CDR3 comprises 11 residues. CDR3: CASLSRYGYTF. The CDR3 DNA follows: TGTGCCAGCCTAAGCCGATATGGCTACACCTTC.

V and J are TRBV9 and TRBJ1-2; the D gene is possibly TRBD1 (5 bases). V lost 4 bases, J lost 4 bases, and 11 bases lay in between. The CDR3 spans 13 residues. The germline V gene encodes CDR1 SGDLS and CDR2 YYNGEE. In DNA form, the CDR3 reads TGTGCCAGCAGCTCGACAGATATCTATGGCTACACCTTC. Translating it yields CASSSTDIYGYTF.

This chain links TRBV18 with TRBJ2-1; D tentatively fits TRBD1 or TRBD2 (5 bases each). The CDR3 runs to 16 residues. Trimming shortened V by 4 bases and J by 3 bases, and 16 bases separated the two germline ends. CDR1 is KGHSH and CDR2 is LQKENI in the germline V gene. CDR3 protein: CASSRAGTVDYNEQFF. The CDR3 DNA reads as TGTGCCAGCTCACGGGCCGGGACGGTAGACTACAATGAGCAGTTCTTC.